This T cell receptor beta chain appears in the sequencing data of a study of cytomegalovirus exposure and HLA in healthy donors. Points from the study as a whole: Cytomegalovirus-associated status was assigned to more than 150 TCR beta chains.

Method: immunoSEQ multiplex PCR; TCRdb's copy keeps in-frame clones and lacks some. The profile shows about 62,000 clones, around 93% of them singletons. The germline V gene has CDR1 SGHRS and CDR2 YFSETQ. Trimming cost V 4 bases and J 0 bases, with 16 bases left between them. CDR3 length equals 16 residues. To note about this clone: Its antigen is as yet unknown.

The sequenced material came from PBMCs. This clonotype was sampled from a woman aged 18-29 years in good health and CMV-seropositive. The chain is built from TRBV5-1 and TRBJ1-2, with D tentatively TRBD1 (6 bases). CDR3 protein: CASSPSGTIANYGYTF. In nucleotides, the CDR3 is TGCGCCAGCAGCCCCAGCGGGACAATAGCTAACTATGGCTACACCTTC.